These T cell receptor beta chains were read from a single sample in a study of T cell repertoires in cytomegalovirus infection. TCRdb fed the reads into MiXCR, producing one record per CDR3 protein. The sample yields around 550,000 distinct CDR3 sequences, more than 25% seen once. Input material: PBMCs. These receptors were obtained from a human donor in good health (CMV status not recorded). Some clones in this sample may be carry-over from other donors' samples. CDR3s include the opening cysteine and the closing phenylalanine or tryptophan. The D gene is left open where the match is weak. Clone size is stated in some rows and not others, as once, few, many or a class when expanded.

few | TRBJ2-2 | TRBV12-3/TRBV12-4 | TRBD2 | TGTGCCAGCAGTCCCCGCCAGCGGGAGACCGGGGAGCTGTTTTTT | CASSPRQRETGELFF
- | TRBJ2-3 | TRBV28 | TRBD2 | TGTGCCAGCCCCCCCCTGGGAGCGGGAGGAGGTACAGATACGCAGTATTTT | CASPPLGAGGGTDTQYF
few | TRBJ1-5 | TRBV4-2 | - | TGTGCCAGCAGCCAAGGGACCGGGGAGCCCCAGCATTTT | CASSQGTGEPQHF
many | TRBJ1-5 | TRBV7-2 | - | TGTGCCAGCAGCGTCGGACTGAACAATCAGCCCCAGCATTTT | CASSVGLNNQPQHF
- | TRBJ2-3 | TRBV2 | - | TGTGCCAGCACCCCGGACTATTACACAGATACGCAGTATTTT | CASTPDYYTDTQYF
- | TRBJ1-5 | TRBV25-1 | TRBD1 | TGTGCCAGCAGTGAATCGACAGGGACATTCAATCAGCCCCAGCATTTT | CASSESTGTFNQPQHF
- | TRBJ1-2 | TRBV6-1 | - | TGTGCCAGCAGTGAGTCGGACTATTTAAGTGTCGGCTACACCTTC | CASSESDYLSVGYTF
many | TRBJ2-6 | TRBV4-3 | - | TGCGCCAGCAGCCAAGAGGGGACGGCAAGCTCTGGGGCCAACGTCCTGACTTTC | CASSQEGTASSGANVLTF
few | TRBJ2-5 | TRBV7-2 | TRBD1 | TGTGCCAGCAAACCAGGGGGAGTTCGTGGAGAGACCCAGTACTTC | CASKPGGVRGETQYF
many | TRBJ2-1 | TRBV11-1 | - | TGTGCCAGCAGCTTAGTTGGGCGGGACTCCTACAATGAGCAGTTCTTC | CASSLVGRDSYNEQFF
few | TRBJ2-2 | TRBV12-3/TRBV12-4 | - | TGTGCCAGCAAAACGAACACCGGGGAGCTGTTTTTT | CASKTNTGELFF
- | TRBJ2-7 | TRBV11-1 | - | TGTGCCAGCAGCTTACGCCAGGACTACGAGCAGTACTTC | CASSLRQDYEQYF
few | TRBJ2-1 | TRBV20-1 | - | TGCAGTGCTCATGGAGGGTATGCTGAGCAGTTCTTC | CSAHGGYAEQFF
- | TRBJ2-1 | TRBV30 | TRBD2 | TGTGCCTGGAGTGGAATGGGGACTAGCGAGAGGATCCGCTCCTACAATGAGCAGTTCTTC | CAWSGMGTSERIRSYNEQFF
few | TRBJ1-1 | TRBV6-2/TRBV6-3 | - | TGTGCCAGCAGTTACTCTAGGGGCTACGGAAACACTGAAGCTTTCTTT | CASSYSRGYGNTEAFF
- | TRBJ1-4 | TRBV25-1 | - | TGTGCCAGCAGTGGTGGACGAACGGCTAATGAAAAACTGTTTTTT | CASSGGRTANEKLFF
few | TRBJ2-7 | TRBV4-1 | - | TGCGCCAGCAGCTACAGGGCGGAGGGGTTCTACGAGCAGTACTTC | CASSYRAEGFYEQYF
- | TRBJ1-4 | TRBV12-3/TRBV12-4 | - | TGTGCCAGCAGATGGGGGGCAGATGAAAAACTGTTTTTT | CASRWGADEKLFF
many | TRBJ1-2 | TRBV19 | TRBD1 | TGTGCCAGTAGACGAGAATCGGGCAGGGGGATCGGCTACACCTTC | CASRRESGRGIGYTF
- | TRBJ1-1 | TRBV3-1 | TRBD1 | TGTGCCAGCAGCTATCAAAGGGACAGGACTGAAGCTTTCTTT | CASSYQRDRTEAFF
- | TRBJ2-7 | TRBV20-1 | - | TGCAGTGCTCGGAGCCGCGCTAGTTCCTACGAGCAGTACTTC | CSARSRASSYEQYF
- | TRBJ2-1 | TRBV5-6 | TRBD2 | TGTGCCAGCAGCTGGAATAGCGGGAGTGGGGATGAGCAGTTCTTC | CASSWNSGSGDEQFF
few | TRBJ2-5 | TRBV6-2/TRBV6-3 | TRBD2 | TGTGCCAGCACCTTGACGGCTAGCGGGAGGATAGAGACCCAGTACTTC | CASTLTASGRIETQYF
many | TRBJ2-1 | TRBV7-9 | - | TGTGCCAGCAACGTACTTATTACCGAAGCGCAGTTCTTC | CASNVLITEAQFF
- | TRBJ1-5 | TRBV18 | TRBD1 | TGTGCCAGCTCACCTCAGGGGGCTCTGGGCAATCAGCCCCAGCATTTT | CASSPQGALGNQPQHF
- | TRBJ2-3 | TRBV10-3 | TRBD2 | TGTGCCATCAGAGACCTAGCGGGAGGGCCCTCAGATACGCAGTATTTT | CAIRDLAGGPSDTQYF
many | TRBJ2-4 | TRBV7-2 | - | TGTGCCAGCAGCGGAAGGGTTAGCAAAAACATTCAGTACTTC | CASSGRVSKNIQYF
- | TRBJ2-3 | TRBV7-6 | TRBD2 | TGTGCCAGCAGCTTTTCTAGCGGGAGCAGAGATACGCAGTATTTT | CASSFSSGSRDTQYF
- | TRBJ1-2 | TRBV4-1 | - | TGCGCCAGCAGCCAAGATAAACAAGGCTACACCTTC | CASSQDKQGYTF
- | TRBJ2-2 | TRBV15 | - | TGTGCCACCAGCAGAGGAAGGTTAGGGGCGAACACCGGGGAGCTGTTTTTT | CATSRGRLGANTGELFF
- | TRBJ2-2 | TRBV27 | TRBD2 | TGTGCCAGCAGTATGGGAGGGAGCCGTACCGGGGAGCTGTTTTTT | CASSMGGSRTGELFF
- | TRBJ1-1 | TRBV5-4 | - | TGTGCCAGCAGCTTGGCTGAGGGGTCTAGAATGATGAACACTGAAGCTTTCTTT | CASSLAEGSRMMNTEAFF
few | TRBJ2-3 | TRBV20-1 | - | TGCAGTGCTCCGCTTACCCGCTTAAGGGGGAGGAGGGCAGATACGCAGTATTTT | CSAPLTRLRGRRADTQYF
- | TRBJ2-2 | TRBV20-1 | TRBD2 | TGCAGTGCTAGAGGACTAGCTGAAAATACCGGGGAGCTGTTTTTT | CSARGLAENTGELFF
few | TRBJ1-2 | TRBV28 | - | TGTGCCAGCTTTCCCTGGGGCTATGGCTACACCTTC | CASFPWGYGYTF
- | TRBJ2-4 | TRBV27 | - | TGTGCCAGCAGTTGGGGTGTGGGAAACATTCAGTACTTC | CASSWGVGNIQYF
few | TRBJ1-3 | TRBV12-3/TRBV12-4 | - | TGTGCCACTCGACCGGGGTCCGGAAACACCATATATTTT | CATRPGSGNTIYF
once | TRBJ2-7 | TRBV20-1 | - | TGCAGTGCTCCGTCCCAGACCTACGAGCAGTACTTC | CSAPSQTYEQYF
- | TRBJ1-4 | TRBV6-5 | TRBD1 | TGTGCCAGCAGTTACGACAGGGGAGATGAAAAACTGTTTTTT | CASSYDRGDEKLFF
many | TRBJ2-3 | TRBV7-2 | - | TGTGCCAGCAGCTTACGCGCGGGAAATTCGTACCCTAGCACAGATACGCAGTATTTT | CASSLRAGNSYPSTDTQYF
- | TRBJ2-1 | TRBV11-3 | TRBD2 | TGTGCCAGCAGCTTAGGTTTTGTGGGGACTAGAGGAAATGAGCAGTTCTTC | CASSLGFVGTRGNEQFF
once | TRBJ2-1 | TRBV27 | - | TGTGCCAGCAGTTTAGGGAGAAGGGATGAGCAGTTCTTC | CASSLGRRDEQFF
- | TRBJ2-1 | TRBV6-2/TRBV6-3 | - | TGTGCCAGCAGTTACTTGAGGGTTTATGAGCAGTTCTTC | CASSYLRVYEQFF
many | TRBJ1-4 | TRBV28 | - | TGTGCCAGCAGTTCGTCTGGACGGGGGTCGGACGAAAAACTGTTTTTT | CASSSSGRGSDEKLFF
few | TRBJ2-5 | TRBV18 | - | TGTGCCAGCTCACCATTCGGCTCCCCGGGGGTTGAGACCCAGTACTTC | CASSPFGSPGVETQYF
many | TRBJ1-6 | TRBV6-5 | - | TGTGCCAGCAGTTACTCTACGTCCGGGAGCTCCTATAATTCACCCCTCCACTTT | CASSYSTSGSSYNSPLHF
few | TRBJ1-1 | TRBV19 | TRBD1 | TGTGCCAGTACCATAGAGGGGAGACAGGGGATGAACACTGAAGCTTTCTTT | CASTIEGRQGMNTEAFF
- | TRBJ2-1 | TRBV6-1 | TRBD1 | TGTGCCAGTCAGTCCGGGACAGCCTCCTACAATGAGCAGTTCTTC | CASQSGTASYNEQFF
few | TRBJ1-6 | TRBV4-1 | - | TGCGCCAGCAGCCTTAGAGAACCGGGGCCCTACAGCATTAGTTCACCCCTCCACTTT | CASSLREPGPYSISSPLHF